One TCR beta chain is described in this entry. Its antigen is as yet unknown. The record originates from a study of human T cells and chemical hapten exposure. TCRdb called the RACE reads again in MiXCR, with one record for every CDR3 protein. The table includes roughly 120,000 distinct CDR3 sequences, roughly an eighth detected once. The germline CDR1 and CDR2 sequences are MDHEN and SYDVKM. The CDR3 is made up of 13 amino acids. After removal of 0 bases from V and 4 bases from J, the junction contained 0 bases not matched to a gene. Study observations and caveats: Those TCRs sitting above 1 in 1000 frequency stayed the same with DPC sensitization.

Time point indicated: patch test 1, 2 weeks after DPC sensitization. The treatment denotes: therapeutic diphenylcyclopropenone sensitization with weekly scalp DPC. This TCR was sampled from a woman between 50 and 59 years old with alopecia areata. Some clones in this sample may be carry-over from other donors' samples. The sample consisted of whole blood, taken in connection with sensitization to the hapten diphenylcyclopropenone (DPC). The rearrangement joins TRBV28 to TRBJ2-7, with 7 bases identical to TRBD2. CDR3 DNA: TGTGCCAGCAGTTTATGGGGGGGGTACGAGCAGTACTTC. This codes for CASSLWGGYEQYF. Using reference TRBV28 and TRBJ2-7 for the parts outside the CDR3, the full variable domain is DVKVTQSSRYLVKRTGEKVFLECVQDMDHENMFWYRQDPGLGLRLIYFSYDVKMKEKGDIPEGYSVSREKKERFSLILESASTNQTSMYLCASSLWGGYEQYFGPGTRLTVT.